The 7 T cell receptor beta chains presented below share a single source sample, sequenced in a study of spatial heterogeneity in lung cancer. As for time point: sample taken at primary tumor resection. Sequencing of whole RNA from tumor, nontumor lung or frozen PBMC involved no sorting. TCRdb reprocessed the 5' RACE reads with MiXCR, giving one entry per CDR3 protein. Seen here are more than 75,000 distinct CDR3 sequences, 10% to 15% observed once, and the top ten hold around 4.3%. Sequencing was performed on PBMCs, taken at surgery. The receptors shown here come from a male donor with early-stage non-small cell lung cancer.

In its sample, this clonotype was seen a few times. V and J are TRBV6-1 and TRBJ2-1; 8 nucleotides agree with TRBD1. The CDR3 extends over 15 amino acids. Germline values: CDR1 MNHNS, CDR2 SASEGT. The junction had 14 bases not matched to a gene; V was cut back by 7 bases and J by 9 bases. This CDR3 is CASTVDGAGGGEQFF. In DNA, the CDR3 is TGTGCCAGCACCGTAGACGGGGCAGGGGGCGGTGAGCAGTTCTTC.

This clonotype was found a few times. The rearrangement links TRBV7-9 to TRBJ1-1; 9 positions agree with TRBD1. CDR3 length: 17 amino acids. Per germline, CDR1 SEHNR and CDR2 FQNEAQ (reference sequence). Germline trimming cut 5 bases from V and 4 bases from J; bases unmatched to any gene: 14. Written as DNA, the CDR3 is TGTGCCAGCAGCACGGGACAGGGTTTCTCGGTGCCCACTGAAGCTTTCTTT. Residues: CASSTGQGFSVPTEAFF. The full variable domain, with the rest looked up from reference TRBV7-9 and TRBJ1-1, is DTGVSQNPRHKITKRGQNVTFRCDPISEHNRLYWYRQTLGQGPEFLTYFQNEAQLEKSRLLSDRFSAERPKGSFSTLEIQRTEQGDSAMYLCASSTGQGFSVPTEAFFGQGTRLTVV.

DNA of the CDR3: TGTGCCAGCAGGCCGGGAGCCACTAATGAAAAACTGTTTTTT. Residues: CASRPGATNEKLFF. This chain connects TRBV6-1 to TRBJ1-4; D uncertain. Germline V gene data show CDR1 as MNHNS and CDR2 as SASEGT. Trimming stripped 6 bases from V and 2 bases from J, with 10 bases between. The length of the CDR3 is 14 residues.

The V and J genes are TRBV19 and TRBJ1-5; TRBD1 agrees at 10 bases. Germline V gives CDR1 LNHDA, CDR2 SQIVND (reference sequence). The ends lost 4 bases at V and 4 bases at J; junction bases unmatched: 7. The CDR3 runs 16 residues. In nucleotides, the CDR3 is TGTGCCAGTAGTAAGGGGGTGGACAGGGGGAATCAGCCCCAGCATTTT. Protein: CASSKGVDRGNQPQHF.

The rearrangement uses TRBV24-1 and TRBJ2-1; D is unclear. V lost 3 bases, J lost 4 bases, and 12 bases lay in between. The CDR3 is 15 residues long. Germline-derived CDR1 and CDR2 are KGHDR and SFDVKD. As DNA, the CDR3 is TGTGCCACCAGTGATCCTCCCCCTCGGTACAATGAGCAGTTCTTC. As protein: CATSDPPPRYNEQFF.

The rearrangement uses TRBV3-1 and TRBJ2-7; TRBD1 matches at 7 bases. J was trimmed by 4 bases and V by 3 bases; bases with no gene match: 6. Per the germline V gene, CDR1 is LGHDT and CDR2 is YNNKEL (reference sequence). The CDR3 has 14 amino acids. The CDR3 region is CASSQDRLRYEQYF. CDR3 nucleotides: TGTGCCAGCAGCCAGGACAGGTTGCGATACGAGCAGTACTTC.

This clonotype was picked up a small number of times. The rearrangement uses TRBV7-2 and TRBJ2-7; a possible D gene is TRBD2 (7 bases). The CDR3 extends over 14 amino acids. V was shortened by 5 bases and J by 6 bases, with 17 bases between the two germline ends. Per germline, CDR1 SGHTA and CDR2 FQGNSA. CDR3: CASSRTRGAGEQYF. DNA of the CDR3: TGTGCCAGCAGCCGTACCCGGGGGGCAGGCGAGCAGTACTTC.